Below, 23 T cell receptor beta chains from the same sample are listed, as sequenced in a study of response to subunit inactivated influenza vaccine. One entry per CDR3 protein, called by TCRdb with MiXCR from the RT-PCR reads. Here the sample spans 500,000 to 600,000 distinct CDR3 sequences, 14% being singletons. Sequenced here: PBMCs from blood, sampled 11 to 12 days after vaccination. These receptors originate from a man aged 50 to 59 who received an inactivated influenza vaccine.

The genes are TRBV3-1 and TRBJ2-1; D is undetermined. The CDR3 has 11 residues. Germline V gene sequence: CDR1 LGHDT, CDR2 YNNKEL (reference sequence). Trimming pared 9 bases from V and 4 bases from J, leaving 7 bases between. CDR3 protein: CAREGYNEQFF. The CDR3 nucleotides read TGTGCCAGGGAAGGGTACAATGAGCAGTTCTTC.

The chain carries TRBV7-3 and TRBJ2-1; 15 positions match TRBD2. The CDR3 runs 15 residues. V gave up 5 bases and J gave up 9 bases; unmatched junction bases: 5. In germline, CDR1 is SGHTA, CDR2 FQGTGA. The CDR3, as DNA: TGTGCCAGCAGCGATGGACTAGCGGGAGGGGCTGAGCAGTTCTTC. Translating gives CASSDGLAGGAEQFF.

This clonotype has only a few counts. The chain uses TRBV7-9 and TRBJ2-7; tentatively, D is TRBD1 (5 bases). Germline CDR1 reads SEHNR; CDR2 reads FQNEAQ (reference sequence). V shed 0 bases and J shed 2 bases, with 8 bases lying between them. This CDR3 contains 14 residues. CDR3 residues: CASSLAGRAYEQYF. The CDR3 region has the DNA TGTGCCAGCAGCTTAGCCGGCAGGGCCTACGAGCAGTACTTC.

The V and J genes are TRBV4-3 and TRBJ2-3; tentative D call: TRBD2 (6 bases). Trimming shortened V by 1 base and J by 4 bases, and 18 bases separated the two germline ends. CDR1 is LGHNA, CDR2 YSLEER, per germline. The CDR3 is made up of 17 amino acids. Written as DNA, the CDR3 is TGCGCCAGCAGCCAAGCGATGCCCGGGAGAGGTGCAGATACGCAGTATTTT. Protein: CASSQAMPGRGADTQYF.

Ten or more counts support this clonotype. This chain uses TRBV5-1 with TRBJ2-3; D unclear. Germline values: CDR1 SGHRS, CDR2 YFSETQ. Trimming removed 4 bases from V and 1 base from J, with 13 bases in between. The CDR3 contains 15 residues. CDR3 region: CASSPIVTGTDTQYF. The CDR3 bases are TGCGCCAGCAGCCCAATTGTCACCGGCACAGATACGCAGTATTTT. The complete variable domain, with remaining parts taken from reference TRBV5-1 and TRBJ2-3, reads KAGVTQTPRYLIKTRGQQVTLSCSPISGHRSVSWYQQTPGQGLQFLFEYFSETQRNKGNFPGRFSGRQFSNSRSEMNVSTLELGDSALYLCASSPIVTGTDTQYFGPGTRLTVL.

There are a few counts of this clonotype. This chain connects TRBV7-9 to TRBJ2-4; D is unresolved. Germline V gene lookup returns CDR1 SEHNR and CDR2 FQNEAQ (reference sequence). V gave up 5 bases and J gave up 1 base, with 12 bases separating them. There are 15 residues in the CDR3. The CDR3 sequence: CASSNAALAKNIQYF. The CDR3 DNA is TGTGCCAGCAGCAACGCTGCTTTGGCCAAAAACATTCAGTACTTC.

This clonotype was seen many times. The chain links TRBV12-3 or TRBV12-4 to TRBJ2-3, with a weak D call TRBD2 (5 bases). V lost 6 bases, J lost 6 bases, and 19 bases lay in between. This CDR3 region has 15 residues. CDR3: CASSPRTLGWDTQYF. CDR3 DNA sequence: TGTGCCAGCAGCCCCCGGACTCTTGGGTGGGATACGCAGTATTTT.

This clonotype was found a few times. The chain uses TRBV20-1 and TRBJ2-3, with 9 bases identical to TRBD2. CDR3 length: 16 residues. Losses at the gene ends were 0 bases for V and 1 base for J; bases not matched to a gene: 5. Germline loops: CDR1 DFQATT, CDR2 SNEGSKA (reference sequence). CDR3 residues: CSARDLGGGGTDTQYF. The CDR3 DNA reads as TGCAGTGCTAGAGACTTAGGCGGGGGGGGCACAGATACGCAGTATTTT.

The table lists this clonotype with a few counts. The chain recombines TRBV3-1 with TRBJ2-7; no definite D call. The CDR3 has 14 amino acids. With 2 bases removed from V and 3 bases from J, the gap between germline ends came to 11 bases. Germline assignment: CDR1 LGHDT and CDR2 YNNKEL (reference sequence). This chain's CDR3 is CASSQTRTFYEQYF. The CDR3 nucleotides read TGTGCCAGCAGCCAAACGCGGACCTTCTACGAGCAGTACTTC.

The chain joins TRBV12-3 or TRBV12-4 to TRBJ2-2; 16 bases are a match to TRBD2. The length of the CDR3 is 19 residues. J lost 4 bases, V lost 6 bases, and 11 bases had no gene match. CDR3 amino acids: CASRGPGLAGGPLTGELFF. CDR3 bases: TGTGCCAGCAGGGGCCCGGGACTAGCGGGAGGGCCGCTCACCGGGGAGCTGTTTTTT.

This sequence joins TRBV18 and TRBJ2-1, with TRBD1 identical over 10 bases. Germline values: CDR1 KGHSH, CDR2 LQKENI. The CDR3 has 16 amino acids. The V and J ends lost 2 bases and 7 bases, in that order; junction bases with no gene match: 8. CDR3 nucleotides: TGTGCCAGCTCACCAAGCCTTGGACAGGGGGGAAATGAGCAGTTCTTC. Its translation is CASSPSLGQGGNEQFF.

The chain joins TRBV7-9 to TRBJ2-1; 9 nucleotides align to TRBD1. CDR3 length equals 15 residues. With V trimmed by 2 bases and J by 7 bases, 6 bases remained unmatched. The germline CDR1 and CDR2 sequences are SEHNR and FQNEAQ (reference sequence). The CDR3 bases are TGTGCCAGCAGCTTATGGAAGACAGGGGGGAATGAGCAGTTCTTC. Translating gives CASSLWKTGGNEQFF.

This clonotype has a handful of counts. This chain links TRBV20-1 with TRBJ2-5; D is unclear. The ends were cut back, 4 bases at V and 5 bases at J, with 11 bases in the middle. This CDR3 comprises 12 residues. Germline V lookup: CDR1 DFQATT, CDR2 SNEGSKA (reference sequence). The CDR3 is CSAMSVGETQYF. Written as DNA, the CDR3 is TGCAGTGCTATGTCAGTTGGGGAGACCCAGTACTTC.

The V call is TRBV10-3, the J call TRBJ2-3; tentatively, D is TRBD2 (6 bases). The germline V and J ends were trimmed by 7 bases and 2 bases, with 10 bases remaining between them. Germline CDR1 is ENHRY and CDR2 is SYGVKD. The CDR3 is 13 amino acids. The CDR3 DNA follows: TGTGCCATCACGGCGGGACCCACAGATACGCAGTATTTT. Translated, it gives CAITAGPTDTQYF.

The genes are TRBV7-2 and TRBJ2-1; TRBD1 matches 8 bases. Germline V gene sequence: CDR1 SGHTA, CDR2 FQGNSA. V dropped 1 base and J dropped 13; count of bases not matched to a gene: 6. CDR3 length equals 13 residues. CDR3 in DNA: TGTGCCAGCAGCTTAGTTAGAACAGGGGGACAGTTCTTC. Translation: CASSLVRTGGQFF.

This clonotype was counted many times. The rearrangement joins TRBV11-3 to TRBJ2-1; 11 bases align to TRBD1. Germline V gene data show CDR1 as SGHNT and CDR2 as YENEEA. The length of the CDR3 is 18 residues. The trim removed 4 bases at V and 0 bases at J, leaving 8 bases unmatched. In DNA, the CDR3 is TGTGCCAGCAGCTCCCGGGACAGGGGGTTAGACTCCTACAATGAGCAGTTCTTC. Translated, it gives CASSSRDRGLDSYNEQFF.

In this sample, this clonotype turned up many times. The rearrangement links TRBV27 to TRBJ2-2, with TRBD1 as a possible D gene (6 bases). The germline V gene encodes CDR1 MNHEY and CDR2 SMNVEV (reference sequence). This CDR3 comprises 13 residues. V lost 6 bases to trimming and J lost 5 bases, with 10 bases between them. CDR3 region: CASSFDRTGELFF. DNA for the CDR3: TGTGCCAGCAGCTTCGACAGGACCGGGGAGCTGTTTTTT.

The chain's CDR3 is CASGRTGGLLSYNEQFF. The CDR3 DNA follows: TGTGCCAGCGGAAGGACAGGCGGGCTCCTCTCCTACAATGAGCAGTTCTTC. The chain links TRBV7-9 to TRBJ2-1, with 7 bases lining up with TRBD1. The CDR3 totals 17 residues. Looked up from germline, CDR1 is SEHNR and CDR2 is FQNEAQ (reference sequence). Trimming removed 8 bases from V and 0 bases from J; junction bases left unmatched: 13.

This chain's CDR3 is CAISESLYSNQPQHF. DNA for the CDR3: TGTGCCATCAGTGAATCGCTATATAGCAATCAGCCCCAGCATTTT. The chain combines TRBV10-3 with TRBJ1-5; D call uncertain. This CDR3 comprises 15 residues. Germline loops: CDR1 ENHRY, CDR2 SYGVKD. Trimming pared 3 bases from V and 0 bases from J, leaving 9 bases between.

The gene calls are TRBV7-2 and TRBJ2-7; D remains unclear. Germline CDR1 reads SGHTA; CDR2 reads FQGNSA. Trimming removed 2 bases at V and 6 bases at J, with 5 bases between. This CDR3 comprises 11 residues. The CDR3 reads CASSLLLEQYF. Written as DNA, the CDR3 is TGTGCCAGCAGCTTATTGCTCGAGCAGTACTTC.

This clonotype came up many times. The CDR3 here is CASSLGQLSNQPQHF. The DNA of the CDR3 is TGTGCCAGCAGTTTGGGACAGCTTAGCAATCAGCCCCAGCATTTT. This chain uses TRBV12-3 or TRBV12-4 with TRBJ1-5; 7 bases fit TRBD1. The CDR3 contains 15 residues. V lost 3 bases, J lost 0 bases, and 2 bases stayed unmatched.

The J gene is TRBJ2-3, the V gene TRBV7-2, with 7 bases matching TRBD2. Germline assignment: CDR1 SGHTA and CDR2 FQGNSA. Trimming cost V 6 bases and J 7 bases; bases outside gene matches: 10. The CDR3 covers 14 residues. The CDR3 DNA follows: TGTGCCAGCAGTCGGTTGGTACTAGCGAATACGCAGTATTTT. Amino acid sequence: CASSRLVLANTQYF.

The chain uses TRBV19 and TRBJ2-1; D could derive from TRBD1 or TRBD2 (7 bases each). Looked up from germline, CDR1 is LNHDA and CDR2 is SQIVND (reference sequence). Trimming took 7 bases from V and 6 from J, leaving 25 bases between them. CDR3 length: 17 amino acids. In DNA form, the CDR3 reads TGTGCCAGTATAGGGGGGTCCGGGAGGCCAGGGGGCAATGAGCAGTTCTTC. Translated: CASIGGSGRPGGNEQFF.